This TCR beta chain was profiled in a study of tumor-infiltrating lymphocytes in primary liver carcinoma. This CDR3 region has 13 residues. The germline gives CDR1 MDHEN, CDR2 SYDVKM. DNA and RNA were both co-extracted from 20-30 mg of bulk tissue that had not been sorted. Surgical resection served as treatment for the primary liver carcinoma of these patients. A word on this clonotype: The junction differs from germline at one of its ends, possibly a read error.

Synthesis of TCR beta cDNA was carried out from 500 ng total RNA with a constant-region primer. Three nested multiplex PCR rounds of slightly modified ARM-PCR generated TCR beta libraries. A C-beta reverse primer and TRBV1-TRBV30 forward primers served in each of the first two PCR rounds, at ten to eleven cycles apiece. In TCRdb, the multiplex PCR reads were re-called with MiXCR into one record per CDR3 protein. Among fewer than 150,000 distinct CDR3 sequences, about 59% were seen once, and the ten largest hold 9.3%. The chain recombines TRBV28 with TRBJ2-5, with D possibly matching TRBD2 (6 bases). Sequencing used liver tumor tissue from sampling region 1. Described subset: tumor region T1, superior pole. The TCR was taken from an older woman with primary liver carcinoma and hepatitis B virus infection. The CDR3: CASRQGAREIQCF. The CDR3 DNA reads TGTGCAAGCAGGCAAGGAGCCCGGGAGATCCAGTGCTTC.